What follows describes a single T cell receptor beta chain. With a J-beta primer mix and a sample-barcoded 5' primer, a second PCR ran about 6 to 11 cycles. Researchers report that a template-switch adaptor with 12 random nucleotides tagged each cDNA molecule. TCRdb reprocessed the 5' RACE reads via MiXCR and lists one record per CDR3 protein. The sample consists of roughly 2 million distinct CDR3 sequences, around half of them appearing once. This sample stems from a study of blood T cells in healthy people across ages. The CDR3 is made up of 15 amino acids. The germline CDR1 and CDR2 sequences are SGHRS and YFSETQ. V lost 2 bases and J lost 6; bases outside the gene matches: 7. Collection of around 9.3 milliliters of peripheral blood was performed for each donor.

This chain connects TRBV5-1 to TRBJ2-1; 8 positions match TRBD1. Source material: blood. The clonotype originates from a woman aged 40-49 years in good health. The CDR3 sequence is CASSLYSTGGNEQFF. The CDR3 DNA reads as TGCGCCAGCAGCTTATACTCCACAGGGGGCAATGAGCAGTTCTTC.